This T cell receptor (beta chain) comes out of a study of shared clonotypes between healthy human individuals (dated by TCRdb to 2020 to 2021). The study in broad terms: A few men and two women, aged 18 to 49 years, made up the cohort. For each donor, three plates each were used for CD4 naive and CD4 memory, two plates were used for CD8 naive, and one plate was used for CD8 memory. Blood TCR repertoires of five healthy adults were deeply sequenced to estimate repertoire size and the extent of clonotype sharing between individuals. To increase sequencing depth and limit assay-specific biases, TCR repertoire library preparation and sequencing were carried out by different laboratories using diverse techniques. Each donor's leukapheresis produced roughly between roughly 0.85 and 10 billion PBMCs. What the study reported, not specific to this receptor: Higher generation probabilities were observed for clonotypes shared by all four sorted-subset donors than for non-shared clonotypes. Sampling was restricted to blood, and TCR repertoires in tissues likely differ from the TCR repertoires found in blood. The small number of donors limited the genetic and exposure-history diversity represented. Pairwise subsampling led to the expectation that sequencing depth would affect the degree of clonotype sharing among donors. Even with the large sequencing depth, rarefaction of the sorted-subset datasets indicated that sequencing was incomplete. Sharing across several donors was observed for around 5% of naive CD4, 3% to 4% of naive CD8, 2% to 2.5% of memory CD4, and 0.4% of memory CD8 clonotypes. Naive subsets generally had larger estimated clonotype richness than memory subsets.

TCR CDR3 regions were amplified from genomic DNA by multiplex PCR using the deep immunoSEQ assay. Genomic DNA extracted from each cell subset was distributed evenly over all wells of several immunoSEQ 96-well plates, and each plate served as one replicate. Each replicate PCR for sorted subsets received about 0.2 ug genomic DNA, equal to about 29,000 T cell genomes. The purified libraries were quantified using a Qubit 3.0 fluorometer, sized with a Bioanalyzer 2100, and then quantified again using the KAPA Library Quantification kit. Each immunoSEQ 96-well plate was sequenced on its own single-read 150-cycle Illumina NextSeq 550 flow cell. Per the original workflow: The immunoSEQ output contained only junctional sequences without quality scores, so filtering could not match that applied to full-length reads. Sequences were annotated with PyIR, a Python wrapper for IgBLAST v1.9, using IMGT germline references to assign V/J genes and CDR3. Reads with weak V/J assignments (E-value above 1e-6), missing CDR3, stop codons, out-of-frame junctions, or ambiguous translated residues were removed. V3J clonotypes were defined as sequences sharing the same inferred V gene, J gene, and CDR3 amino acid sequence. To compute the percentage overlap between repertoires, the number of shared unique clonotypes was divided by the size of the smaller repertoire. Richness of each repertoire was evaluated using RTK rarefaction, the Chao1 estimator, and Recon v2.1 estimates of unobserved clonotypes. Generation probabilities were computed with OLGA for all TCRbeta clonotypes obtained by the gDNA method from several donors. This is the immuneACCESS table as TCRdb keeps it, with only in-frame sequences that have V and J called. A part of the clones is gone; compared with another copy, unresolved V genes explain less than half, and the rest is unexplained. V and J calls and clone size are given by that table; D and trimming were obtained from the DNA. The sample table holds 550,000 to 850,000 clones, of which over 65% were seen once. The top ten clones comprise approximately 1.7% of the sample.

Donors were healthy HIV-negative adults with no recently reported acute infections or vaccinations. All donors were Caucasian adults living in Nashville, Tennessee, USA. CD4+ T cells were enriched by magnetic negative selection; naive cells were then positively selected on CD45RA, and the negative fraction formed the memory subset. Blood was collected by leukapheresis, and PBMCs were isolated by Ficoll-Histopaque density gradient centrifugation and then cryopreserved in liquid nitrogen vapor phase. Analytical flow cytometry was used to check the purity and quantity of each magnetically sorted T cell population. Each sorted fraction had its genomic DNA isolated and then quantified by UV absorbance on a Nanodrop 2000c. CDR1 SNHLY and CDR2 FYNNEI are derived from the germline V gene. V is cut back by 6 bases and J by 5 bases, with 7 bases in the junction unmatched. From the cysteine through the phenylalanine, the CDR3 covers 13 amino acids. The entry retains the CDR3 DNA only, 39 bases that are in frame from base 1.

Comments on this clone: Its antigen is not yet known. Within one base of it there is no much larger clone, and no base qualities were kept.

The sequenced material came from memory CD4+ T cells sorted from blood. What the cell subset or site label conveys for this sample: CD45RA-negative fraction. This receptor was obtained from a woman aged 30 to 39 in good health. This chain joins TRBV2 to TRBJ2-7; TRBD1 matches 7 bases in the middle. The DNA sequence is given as TGTGCCAGCAGAACAGGGGTAACGCACGAGCAGTACTTC. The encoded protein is CASRTGVTHEQYF.